The 14 T cell receptor beta chains presented below share a single source sample, sequenced in a study of OX40 agonist ivuxolimab in advanced cancers. Libraries were prepared by immunoSEQ multiplex PCR; TCRdb keeps only in-frame clonotypes and omits some of them. The sample has some 39,000 clones, roughly 81% seen once. The sequences come from CD4+ or CD8+ T cells sorted from blood, collected in a trial of the OX40 agonist ivuxolimab. The receptors derive from an adult with an advanced solid tumor such as melanoma, head and neck, liver or kidney cancer.

The count of this clone is one. The chain employs TRBV2 and TRBJ2-5; D unresolved. Germline V lookup: CDR1 SNHLY, CDR2 FYNNEI. CDR3 length: 11 residues. V was pared by 6 bases and J by 7 bases, with 9 bases between. The CDR3 region has the DNA TGTGCCAGCAGGCAGAGTGGGACCCAGTACTTC. Protein product: CASRQSGTQYF.

This clone came up a few times. This rearrangement joins TRBV6-1 to TRBJ1-4; no firm D call. The length of the CDR3 is 15 residues. Trimming cost V 6 bases and J 2 bases, with 13 bases left between them. Germline assignment: CDR1 MNHNS and CDR2 SASEGT. The CDR3 spells CASSPAGATNEKLFF. In nucleotides, the CDR3 is TGTGCCAGCAGCCCGGCAGGCGCGACTAATGAAAAACTGTTTTTT.

This chain joins TRBV7-9 and TRBJ1-2; TRBD1 agrees at 7 bases. V was clipped by 4 bases and J by 4 bases; unmatched bases: 9. From germline, CDR1 is SEHNR and CDR2 FQNEAQ (reference sequence). The CDR3 is 15 residues long. Here the CDR3 DNA reads TGTGCCAGCAGCTCGGGGGACAGAATCATCTATGGCTACACCTTC. Residues: CASSSGDRIIYGYTF.

The V and J genes are TRBV7-9 and TRBJ2-2; 9 bases agree with TRBD1. The germline V gene has CDR1 SEHNR and CDR2 FQNEAQ (reference sequence). The CDR3 runs 14 residues. The V gene end was trimmed by 10 bases and the J gene end by 4 bases; junction bases not matched to a gene: 7. CDR3 coding DNA: TGTGCCATCCCACAGGGGGCGGGCACCGGGGAGCTGTTTTTT. Translating it yields CAIPQGAGTGELFF.

This chain connects TRBV9 to TRBJ1-1; unclear D gene. Looked up from germline, CDR1 is SGDLS and CDR2 is YYNGEE. With 0 bases removed from V and 4 bases from J, the gap between germline ends came to 10 bases. CDR3 length equals 14 residues. This chain's CDR3 is CASSVGRASTEAFF. CDR3 nucleotide sequence: TGTGCCAGCAGCGTAGGCAGAGCGAGCACTGAAGCTTTCTTT.

J is TRBJ1-5 and V is TRBV6-5, with TRBD1 identical over 9 bases. Germline trimming cut 4 bases from V and 2 bases from J; bases unmatched to any gene: 6. Germline V gene lookup returns CDR1 MNHEY and CDR2 SVGAGI. This CDR3 has 16 residues. The CDR3 loop reads CASSSGTGNRNQPQHF. In DNA form, the CDR3 reads TGTGCCAGCAGTTCCGGGACAGGGAATCGCAATCAGCCCCAGCATTTT.

The V call is TRBV9, the J call TRBJ1-2; maybe TRBD1 (6 bases). The length of the CDR3 is 13 residues. The germline V gene has CDR1 SGDLS and CDR2 YYNGEE. V was shortened by 3 bases and J by 4 bases, with 10 bases between the two germline ends. The CDR3 region is CASSGEGVYGYTF. The CDR3 DNA reads TGTGCCAGCAGCGGGGAGGGGGTCTATGGCTACACCTTC.

V gene TRBV9 combines with J gene TRBJ2-3; D unclear. The CDR3 is 15 amino acids. V lost 0 bases and J 4 bases, leaving 12 bases between the germline ends. Germline lookup yields CDR1 SGDLS and CDR2 YYNGEE. The DNA for the CDR3 is TGTGCCAGCAGCGTAGTTGGCTCCCCCCCAGATACGCAGTATTTT. This translates into CASSVVGSPPDTQYF.

CDR3 sequence reads: CASSSQGQLSGNTIYF. CDR3 nucleotides: TGTGCCAGCAGCTCCCAGGGACAGCTCTCTGGAAACACCATATATTTT. The chain has TRBV7-2 and TRBJ1-3; 7 bases fit TRBD1. The trim removed 4 bases at V and 0 bases at J, leaving 6 bases unmatched. CDR1 SGHTA and CDR2 FQGNSA come from the germline V gene. The CDR3 is 16 residues long.

The V and J genes are TRBV28 and TRBJ1-1; tentative D call: TRBD1 (6 bases). Trimming left V 1 base short and J 5 bases short, with 11 bases between. CDR1 and CDR2 (germline): MDHEN, SYDVKM. This CDR3 has 14 amino acids. Here the CDR3 DNA reads TGTGCCAGCAGTTTATCCCAGGGGAGGACTGAAGCTTTCTTT. Translating it yields CASSLSQGRTEAFF.

This chain connects TRBV11-2 to TRBJ1-2; 7 bases agree with TRBD1. This CDR3 comprises 14 residues. Per the germline V gene, CDR1 is SGHAT and CDR2 is FQNNGV. V gave up 5 bases and J gave up 4 bases; unmatched junction bases: 7. CDR3 amino acids: CASSPNNRGYGYTF. CDR3 sequence (DNA): TGTGCCAGCAGCCCTAATAACAGGGGCTATGGCTACACCTTC.

The rearrangement uses TRBV7-2 and TRBJ1-2; TRBD1 might be the D (5 bases). Trimming took off 5 bases at V and 6 bases at J, with 19 bases between the two ends. From germline, CDR1 is SGHTA and CDR2 FQGNSA. The CDR3 loop spans 15 amino acids. The CDR3 sequence: CASSPPWGREDGYTF. The CDR3 nucleotides are TGTGCCAGCAGCCCCCCCTGGGGCAGGGAGGATGGCTACACCTTC.

This rearrangement joins TRBV4-3 to TRBJ2-3; the match to TRBD1 covers 7 bases. The V segment lost 3 bases and the J segment 6 bases; nucleotides outside the gene matches: 9. This CDR3 spans 15 amino acids. Germline CDR1 reads LGHNA; CDR2 reads YSLEER. CDR3 sequence reads: CASSHLGGGSDTQYF. The CDR3 DNA reads as TGCGCCAGCAGCCACTTAGGGGGCGGTTCGGATACGCAGTATTTT.

The rearrangement joins TRBV6-5 to TRBJ2-7, with D possibly TRBD1 on 6 matching bases. Trimming shortened V by 1 base and J by 3 bases, and 10 bases separated the two germline ends. The V gene's germline CDR1 is MNHEY and CDR2 SVGAGI. The CDR3 runs 14 residues. The CDR3 region is CASSYLGAIYEQYF. In DNA, the CDR3 is TGTGCCAGCAGTTACTTGGGGGCCATCTACGAGCAGTACTTC.